This TCR beta chain was captured by sequencing in a study of immune characterization of retroperitoneal liposarcoma. Germline loops: CDR1 MNHNS, CDR2 SASEGT. This CDR3 has 15 residues. Via MiXCR, TCRdb re-called the PCR reads, giving one row per CDR3 protein. The sample holds around 10,000 distinct CDR3 sequences; 27% are singletons and the top ten take 9.3%. Note on this clonotype: One base away lies a much larger clone, so this may be a sequencing read error. No conserved phenylalanine or tryptophan ends this CDR3, so it is likely a read error.

This sequence joins TRBV6-1 and TRBJ2-1; TRBD2 is a possible D gene (6 bases). Judging by the DNA end, TRBJ2-7 fits better; the J call may be wrong. The receptor comes from a female donor with retroperitoneal liposarcoma. Source material: tumor tissue. CDR3 sequence (DNA): TGTGCCAGCAGTGCCGCCAGGGCGGGGACCTACGAGCAGTACTCC. The encoded protein is CASSAARAGTYEQYS.